A single sample is the source of the 8 T cell receptor beta chains below, sequenced in a study of regulatory T cells in long-lasting Graves disease. Building the TCR beta libraries relied on iRepertoire HTBI primers, and CDR3 regions underwent Arm-PCR. TCRdb re-derived calls from the multiplex PCR reads in MiXCR, one entry per CDR3 protein. The sample consists of about 460,000 distinct CDR3 sequences, 22% of them appearing once. Time point in this sample: persistent/refractory GD, antithyroid drugs over 5 years with positive TRAb. Construction of the TCR library relied on RNA isolated from PBMCs. This specimen was peripheral blood mononuclear cells (PBMCs), taken when the disease was refractory, from a patient treated with antithyroid drugs. These TCRs come from a female donor with Graves disease.

This sequence joins TRBV24-1 and TRBJ2-6; D is unclear. This CDR3 is 16 amino acids long. Trimming removed 0 bases at V and 2 bases at J, with 7 bases between. Germline V gene data show CDR1 as KGHDR and CDR2 as SFDVKD. The CDR3 here is CATSDLSGAGANVLTF. CDR3 nucleotide sequence: TGTGCCACCAGTGATTTGTCGGGCGCTGGGGCCAACGTCCTGACTTTC.

This clonotype was picked up a small number of times. Germline is not matched at one junction end, which may reflect a read error. The V gene is TRBV7-9, the J gene TRBJ2-2; possibly TRBD2 for D (5 bases). This CDR3 has 13 residues. Germline V gene data show CDR1 as SEHNR and CDR2 as FQNEAQ (reference sequence). CDR3 in DNA: TGTGCCGGCAGCAAAACGGGGACCGGGGAGCTGTTTTTT. Translation gives CAGSKTGTGELFF.

V gene TRBV9 combines with J gene TRBJ2-1; tentative D call: TRBD1 (6 bases). The V end was cut by 3 bases, the J end by 0 bases, with 10 bases between. The CDR3 covers 15 residues. CDR1 and CDR2 from the germline V gene are SGDLS and YYNGEE. Written as DNA, the CDR3 is TGTGCCAGCAGCGATCCGGGACACTCCTACAATGAGCAGTTCTTC. Its translation: CASSDPGHSYNEQFF.

This clonotype was found a few times. The J gene is TRBJ2-2, the V gene TRBV20-1, with a possible D match to TRBD2 (6 bases). The CDR3 has 16 residues. The germline V gene has CDR1 DFQATT and CDR2 SNEGSKA (reference sequence). Between the trimmed V and J ends, which lost 0 bases and 6 bases, there was a span of 17 bases. The CDR3 nucleotides read TGCAGTGCTAGAGATCAGCTGGGAGGCGCGGCCGGGGAGCTGTTTTTT. Translated: CSARDQLGGAAGELFF.

This clonotype was detected only once. A clone one base away is much larger, so this may be a read error. The rearrangement uses TRBV20-1 and TRBJ1-1; D call uncertain. The CDR3 sequence is 15 residues long. CDR1 and CDR2 (germline): DFQATT, SNEGSKA (reference sequence). V lost 5 bases to trimming and J lost 0 bases, with 16 bases between them. CDR3 in DNA: TGCAGTGCTGGGAGGTTCGGGCAGCTGAACACTGAAGCTTTCTTT. Translating it yields CSAGRFGQLNTEAFF.

The V call is TRBV13, the J call TRBJ2-7; TRBD2 matches 8 bases. The CDR3 extends over 17 amino acids. CDR1 and CDR2 (germline): PRHDT, FYEKMQ (reference sequence). V gave up 0 bases and J gave up 5 bases; unmatched junction bases: 12. CDR3 in DNA: TGTGCCAGCAGCTTAGGCCTACGGGGGGGCCGGTCCCACGAGCAGTACTTC. Encoded protein: CASSLGLRGGRSHEQYF.

This clonotype was seen ten or more times. This chain joins TRBV2 and TRBJ1-4; no firm D call. The CDR3 length is 17 residues. Trimming left V 0 bases short and J 2 bases short, with 13 bases between. Germline assignment: CDR1 SNHLY and CDR2 FYNNEI. As DNA, the CDR3 is TGTGCCAGCAGTGAAGCCCGAGGGAGGACGACTAATGAAAAACTGTTTTTT. Translating gives CASSEARGRTTNEKLFF.

As to this clonotype: This clone may be a read error of a much larger clone one base away. The V and J genes are TRBV20-1 and TRBJ2-7; 8 nucleotides line up with TRBD2. CDR3 length equals 14 residues. Germline trimming cut 5 bases from V and 5 bases from J; bases unmatched to any gene: 11. Per germline, CDR1 DFQATT and CDR2 SNEGSKA (reference sequence). CDR3 bases: TGCAGTGCTCCCGGGACTAGAGGTCGCCACGAGCAGTACTTC. Protein sequence: CSAPGTRGRHEQYF.